The rows below give T cell receptor beta chains drawn from one sample of a study of blood T cell repertoires in COVID-19. The repertoire was sequenced with immunoSEQ multiplex PCR; TCRdb's copy has only in-frame clones and lacks some. The data hold approximately 250,000 clones, with 84% observed a single time. What was sequenced was peripheral blood. The receptors here all came from a human donor in a cohort sampled during active COVID-19. CDR3s include the opening cysteine and the closing phenylalanine or tryptophan. D genes are given only for firm matches.

V gene,D gene,J gene,CDR3 protein
TRBV3-1/TRBV3-2,TRBD2,TRBJ2-7,CASSQGTSGVYEQYF
TRBV6-1,TRBD2,TRBJ2-5,CASSEMGLAVQETQYF
TRBV5-4,TRBD1,TRBJ1-2,CASSRRDRGSNGYTF
TRBV9,-,TRBJ1-5,CASSVDGNQPQHF
TRBV4-1,TRBD1,TRBJ2-3,CASSPGQGEDTQYF
TRBV28,-,TRBJ1-3,CASGLGGSGNTIYF
TRBV5-6,-,TRBJ2-2,CASSLALDGGFTGELFF
TRBV12-3/TRBV12-4,TRBD1,TRBJ1-4,CASSLEVGQTLF
TRBV5-1,-,TRBJ1-3,CASSQTTDSGNTIYF
TRBV6-5,-,TRBJ2-7,CASSRDSYEQYF
TRBV24-1,-,TRBJ2-2,CATSATGRNTGELFF
TRBV27,-,TRBJ1-1,CASSVLRRAGANTEAFF
TRBV28,TRBD1,TRBJ2-1,CASNRQGYNEQFF
TRBV24-1,-,TRBJ1-5,CATSLQGNQPQHF
TRBV3-1/TRBV3-2,-,TRBJ1-4,CASSQVQFNRFDPVVHEKLFF
TRBV5-1,-,TRBJ2-3,CASSLEEDTQYF
TRBV9,-,TRBJ1-1,CASSGNPRKNTEAFF
TRBV5-1,TRBD2,TRBJ2-1,CASMTSGSHNEQFF
TRBV5-1,TRBD2,TRBJ2-3,CASSYPTTSGRTDTQYF
TRBV9,TRBD2,TRBJ2-4,CASSPFWGGSTAKNIQYF
TRBV20-1,TRBD2,TRBJ2-1,CSASAGTSGNEQFF
TRBV7-8,-,TRBJ2-7,CASSLWASYEQYF
TRBV28,TRBD2,TRBJ2-2,CASSFGGARTGELFF
TRBV5-1,-,TRBJ1-2,CASRSGGDYGYTF
TRBV18,TRBD1,TRBJ2-7,CASSPDRGASSYEQYF
TRBV3-1/TRBV3-2,-,TRBJ2-7,CASSQGQSSYEQYF
TRBV18,TRBD1,TRBJ2-2,CASSEDRDLTGELFF
TRBV6-5,TRBD2,TRBJ2-5,CNSSGQETQYF
TRBV7-2,TRBD1,TRBJ2-2,CASSFTGTGLVGELFF
TRBV7-2,-,TRBJ2-5,CASSLVGRETQYF
TRBV4-2,-,TRBJ1-5,CASTPAATGSQPQHF
TRBV25-1,TRBD1,TRBJ2-2,CASSEPDRVWGTGELFF
TRBV10-2,TRBD2,TRBJ2-1,CASSEWTSGTNNEQFF
TRBV6-4,-,TRBJ1-1,CASSDQGNTEAFF
TRBV9,-,TRBJ2-1,CASSVEIGASSYNEQFF
TRBV6-5,-,TRBJ2-2,CASSGGRTNTGELFF
TRBV5-8,-,TRBJ1-2,CASSSIQGRGGYTF
TRBV11-2,-,TRBJ2-2,CASSRSNTGELFF
TRBV10-1,TRBD2,TRBJ2-1,CASSEGASGPYNEQFF
TRBV4-2,TRBD2,TRBJ2-1,CASSHYSGTSVPHEQFF
TRBV4-3,TRBD1,TRBJ1-6,CASSQEGQGKRLGNSPLHF
TRBV19,-,TRBJ2-2,CASSIVGTGAGELFF
TRBV5-8,TRBD2,TRBJ2-3,CASSLGAGFADTQYF
TRBV29-1,-,TRBJ1-2,CSVAVSGGYGYTF
TRBV5-1,-,TRBJ2-7,CASSLFPGAEQYF
TRBV5-6,TRBD2,TRBJ2-1,CASSLVGSGVYNEQFF
TRBV6-1,TRBD1,TRBJ1-5,CASSGGTGGFNQPQHF
TRBV6-5,-,TRBJ2-7,CASSSTPTSYEQYF
TRBV5-6,-,TRBJ1-5,CASSLDGWGNQPQHF
TRBV5-4,TRBD1,TRBJ1-2,CASSSAGTGSLYGYTF
TRBV5-5,-,TRBJ1-5,CASSPPGGGNQPQHF
TRBV19,TRBD2,TRBJ2-1,CASKPSGTLLSGNEQFF
TRBV5-4,-,TRBJ1-3,CASKRQASGNTIYF